The entry below describes one TCR beta chain. What it binds is not known. TCRdb reanalysed the 5' RACE reads using MiXCR and keeps one entry per CDR3 protein. The sample holds 300,000 to 400,000 distinct CDR3 sequences, about 28% seen once. The data belong to a study of identical twins' blood T cells. Study-wide findings and caveats: Abundant TCRbeta CDR3s overlapped more between twins than with unrelated donors. Shared CDR3 clonotype counts between two donors mainly tracked the product of their cloneset sizes, twins included.

All three twin pairs grew up together with likely shared infections and vaccines. This CDR3 contains 13 residues. J was trimmed by 8 bases and V by 4 bases; bases with no gene match: 5. Germline V gives CDR1 SEHNR, CDR2 FQNEAQ (reference sequence). The sequence was collected from a woman aged 18-49 years in good health. Material for sequencing was PBMCs. The chain carries TRBV7-9 and TRBJ1-3, with 7 bases matching TRBD1. The CDR3, as DNA: TGTGCCAGCAGCTCGGAGACAGGGCACACCATATATTTT. This sequence encodes CASSSETGHTIYF.